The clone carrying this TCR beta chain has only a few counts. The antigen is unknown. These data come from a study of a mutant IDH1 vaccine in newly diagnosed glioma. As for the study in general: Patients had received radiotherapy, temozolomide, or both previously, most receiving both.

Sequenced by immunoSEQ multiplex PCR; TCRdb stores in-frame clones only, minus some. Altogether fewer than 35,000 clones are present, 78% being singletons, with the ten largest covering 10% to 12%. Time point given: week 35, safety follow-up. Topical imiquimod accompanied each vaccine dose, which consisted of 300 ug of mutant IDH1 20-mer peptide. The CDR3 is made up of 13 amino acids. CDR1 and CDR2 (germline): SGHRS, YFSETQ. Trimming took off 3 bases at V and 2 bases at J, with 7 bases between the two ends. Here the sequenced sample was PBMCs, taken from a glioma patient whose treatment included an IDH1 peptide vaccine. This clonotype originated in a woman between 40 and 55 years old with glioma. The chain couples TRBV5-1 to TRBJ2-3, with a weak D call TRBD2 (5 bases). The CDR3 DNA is TGCGCCAGCAGCTGGACTGTCACAGATACGCAGTATTTT. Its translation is CASSWTVTDTQYF.